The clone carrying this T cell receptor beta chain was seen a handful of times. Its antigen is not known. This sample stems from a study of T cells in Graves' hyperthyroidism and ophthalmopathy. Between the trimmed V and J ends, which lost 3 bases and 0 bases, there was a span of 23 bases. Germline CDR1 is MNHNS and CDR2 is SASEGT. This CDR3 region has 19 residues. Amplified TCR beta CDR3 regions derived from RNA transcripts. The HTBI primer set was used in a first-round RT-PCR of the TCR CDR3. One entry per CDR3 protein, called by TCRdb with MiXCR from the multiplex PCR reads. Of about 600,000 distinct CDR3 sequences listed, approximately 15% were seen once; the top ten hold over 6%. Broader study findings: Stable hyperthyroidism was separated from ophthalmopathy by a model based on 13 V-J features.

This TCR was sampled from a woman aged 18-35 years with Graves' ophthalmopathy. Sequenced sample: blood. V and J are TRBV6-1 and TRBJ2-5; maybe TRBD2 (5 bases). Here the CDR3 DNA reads TGTGCCAGCAGTGATCAGTTGGCGGGTTGGCAAAAAGACCAAGAGACCCAGTACTTC. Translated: CASSDQLAGWQKDQETQYF.